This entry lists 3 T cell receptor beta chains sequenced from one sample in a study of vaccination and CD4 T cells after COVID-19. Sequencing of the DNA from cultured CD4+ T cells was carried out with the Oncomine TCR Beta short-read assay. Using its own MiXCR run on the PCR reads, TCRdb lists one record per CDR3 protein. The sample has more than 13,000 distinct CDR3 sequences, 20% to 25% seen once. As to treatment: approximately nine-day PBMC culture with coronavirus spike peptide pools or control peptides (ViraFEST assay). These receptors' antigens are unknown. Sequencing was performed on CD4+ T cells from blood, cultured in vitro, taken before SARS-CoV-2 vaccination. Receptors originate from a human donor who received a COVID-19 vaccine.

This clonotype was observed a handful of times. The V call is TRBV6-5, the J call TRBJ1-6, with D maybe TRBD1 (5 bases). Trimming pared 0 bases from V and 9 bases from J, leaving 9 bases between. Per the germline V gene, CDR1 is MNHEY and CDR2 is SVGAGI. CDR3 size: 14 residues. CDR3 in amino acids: CASSYSGDGSPLHF. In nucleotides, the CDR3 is TGTGCCAGCAGTTACTCAGGGGACGGTTCACCCCTCCACTTT.

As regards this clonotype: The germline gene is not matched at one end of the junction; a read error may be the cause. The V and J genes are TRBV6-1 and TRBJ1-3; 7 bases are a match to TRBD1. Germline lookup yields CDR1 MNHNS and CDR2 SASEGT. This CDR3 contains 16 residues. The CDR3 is CAGSQTTGSAGNTIYF. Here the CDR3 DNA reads TGTGCCGGCAGCCAGACGACAGGGAGCGCTGGAAACACCATATATTTT.

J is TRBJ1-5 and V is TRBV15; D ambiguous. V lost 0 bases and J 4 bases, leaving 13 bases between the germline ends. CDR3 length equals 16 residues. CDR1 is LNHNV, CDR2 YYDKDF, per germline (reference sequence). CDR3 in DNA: TGTGCCACCAGCAGAGATCCGCCGAGGAGGAATCAGCCCCAGCATTTT. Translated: CATSRDPPRRNQPQHF.